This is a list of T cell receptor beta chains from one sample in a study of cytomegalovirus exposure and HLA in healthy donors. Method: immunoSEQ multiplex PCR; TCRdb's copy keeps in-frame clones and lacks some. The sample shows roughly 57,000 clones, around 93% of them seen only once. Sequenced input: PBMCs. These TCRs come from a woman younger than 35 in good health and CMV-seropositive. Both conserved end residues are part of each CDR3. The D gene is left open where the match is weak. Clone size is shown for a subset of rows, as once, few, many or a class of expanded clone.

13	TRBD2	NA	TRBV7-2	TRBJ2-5	TGTGCCAGCACGGCGGGGGGGCCGGAGACCCAGTACTTC	CASTAGGPETQYF
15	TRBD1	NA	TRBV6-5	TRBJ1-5	TGTGCCAGCAGCAAGGACAGGGGACTGGATCAGCCCCAGCATTTT	CASSKDRGLDQPQHF
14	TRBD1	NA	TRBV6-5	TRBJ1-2	TGTGCCAGCAGCCCTGGACAGGGGGCCTCGGGCTACACCTTC	CASSPGQGASGYTF
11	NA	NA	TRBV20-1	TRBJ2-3	TGCAGTGCCCCCCACGGAGATACGCAGTATTTT	CSAPHGDTQYF
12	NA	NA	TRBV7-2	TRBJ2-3	TGTGCCAGCAGCTTAGAACAGGGAGCGCAGTATTTT	CASSLEQGAQYF
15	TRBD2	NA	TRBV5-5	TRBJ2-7	TGTGCCAGCAGCTTGGGTAGCGGGGGGAGCTACGAGCAGTACTTC	CASSLGSGGSYEQYF
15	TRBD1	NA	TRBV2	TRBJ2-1	TGTGCCAGCAGACGTACAGGGGACACCTACAATGAGCAGTTCTTC	CASRRTGDTYNEQFF
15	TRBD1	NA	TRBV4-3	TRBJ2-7	TGCGCCAGCAGCCAAGTTCGACAGGGGTTATGGGAGCAGTACTTC	CASSQVRQGLWEQYF
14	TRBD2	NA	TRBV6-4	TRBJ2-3	TGTGCCAGCAGTGACTCCGGGGGGGCAGATACGCAGTATTTT	CASSDSGGADTQYF
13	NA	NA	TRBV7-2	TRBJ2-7	TGTGCCAGCAGCCCGTCGTGGGGCTACGAGCAGTACTTC	CASSPSWGYEQYF
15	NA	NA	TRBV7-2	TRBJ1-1	TGTGCCAGCAGCTTAGCGCTCCCTTGGAGCACTGAAGCTTTCTTT	CASSLALPWSTEAFF
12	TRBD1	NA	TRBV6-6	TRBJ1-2	TGTGCTGTGACAGGGGGATGGGATGGCTACACCTTC	CAVTGGWDGYTF
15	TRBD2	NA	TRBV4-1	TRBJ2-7	TGCGCCAGCAGTCCTGCCACTAGCGGGGGGTACGAGCAGTACTTC	CASSPATSGGYEQYF
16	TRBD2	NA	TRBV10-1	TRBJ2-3	TGCGCCAGCAGTGAGTCTACTAGCGGGGCTGTGGATACGCAGTATTTT	CASSESTSGAVDTQYF
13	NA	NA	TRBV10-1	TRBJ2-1	TGCGCCAGCACCAAAAGGCTAGATCTTGAGCAGTTCTTC	CASTKRLDLEQFF
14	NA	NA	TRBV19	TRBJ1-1	TGTGCCAGTAGTATAGATCTCAGGGCTCGCGAGTGGGCCTTT	CASSIDLRAREWAF
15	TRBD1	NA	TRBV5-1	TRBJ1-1	TGCGCCAGCAGCCCGAATACAGGGGGCAAAACTGAAGCTTTCTTT	CASSPNTGGKTEAFF
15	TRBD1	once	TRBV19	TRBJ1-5	TGTGCCAGTAGGGACAGGGCCCGAACCAATCAGCCCCAGCATTTT	CASRDRARTNQPQHF
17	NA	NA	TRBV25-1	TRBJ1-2	TGTGCCAGCAGCAGCCAGAGGATGGGGGCACGGGACTATGGCTACACCTTC	CASSSQRMGARDYGYTF
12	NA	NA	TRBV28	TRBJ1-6	TGTGCCACCAAAACACTAAATTCACCCCTCCACTTT	CATKTLNSPLHF
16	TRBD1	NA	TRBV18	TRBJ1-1	TGTGCCAGCTCACCACCGGGGACAGGGAGGGGGACTGAAGCTTTCTTT	CASSPPGTGRGTEAFF
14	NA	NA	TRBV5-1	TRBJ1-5	TGCGCCAGCAGCCCTGACAGCCGGGATCAGCCCCAGCATTTT	CASSPDSRDQPQHF
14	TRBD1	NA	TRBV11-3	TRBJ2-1	TGTGCCAGCAGCCCCGGGACAGGACAGGGAGATCAGTTCTTC	CASSPGTGQGDQFF
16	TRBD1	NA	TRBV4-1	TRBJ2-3	TGCGCCAGCAGTCGAACCGGGACAGGGCACACAGATACGCAGTATTTT	CASSRTGTGHTDTQYF
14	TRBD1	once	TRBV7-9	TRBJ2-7	TGTGCCAGCAAGGCAGGGGGCCTGGGCTACGAGCAGTACTTC	CASKAGGLGYEQYF
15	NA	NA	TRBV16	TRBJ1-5	TGTGCCAGCAGCCGGGCCAGGGATAGCAATCAGCCCCAGCATTTT	CASSRARDSNQPQHF